Sequencing of this T cell receptor beta chain was carried out in a study of technical replicates of blood from a few donors. CDR3 length: 13 amino acids. V dropped 4 bases and J dropped 3; count of bases not matched to a gene: 2. Germline loops: CDR1 MGHRA, CDR2 YSYEKL. Method: immunoSEQ multiplex PCR; TCRdb's copy keeps in-frame clones and lacks some. Here the sample spans roughly 90,000 clones, roughly 94% being singletons. The chain couples TRBV4-1 to TRBJ2-7, with TRBD2 matching over 8 bases. Sequencing was carried out using T cells isolated from PBMCs. This sequence was found in a human donor in good health. The CDR3 bases are TGCGCCAGCAGCCTTGGGACTAGCTACGAGCAGTACTTC. Translating it yields CASSLGTSYEQYF.